This TCR beta chain is drawn from a study of chemoradiotherapy in HPV16-positive cancers. J was trimmed by 5 bases and V by 3 bases; bases with no gene match: 10. The V gene's germline CDR1 is SGDLS and CDR2 YYNGEE. The CDR3 sequence is 15 residues long. Clones were read by immunoSEQ multiplex PCR, and TCRdb kept only the in-frame ones, dropping some. The repertoire holds under 20,000 clones, with roughly 84% as singletons. Findings of the study overall: HPV-responsive T-cell expansion during chemoradiotherapy was linked to improved recurrence-free survival in HPV16-positive patients. Candidate HPV-specific clones and E7-related TCR motifs grew in tumor during treatment. Only a couple of HPV16-positive patients supplied the functional HPV-specificity definition.

Turning to this clone: The antigen remains undetermined.

The chain is built from TRBV9 and TRBJ2-5; TRBD1 agrees at 7 bases. The source was blood, collected from a patient who underwent chemoradiotherapy. The sequence was collected from a human donor with HPV-associated anogenital cancer. Written as DNA, the CDR3 is TGTGCCAGCAGCGCGACAGGGACAGCTTGGGAGACCCAGTACTTC. Amino acids: CASSATGTAWETQYF.